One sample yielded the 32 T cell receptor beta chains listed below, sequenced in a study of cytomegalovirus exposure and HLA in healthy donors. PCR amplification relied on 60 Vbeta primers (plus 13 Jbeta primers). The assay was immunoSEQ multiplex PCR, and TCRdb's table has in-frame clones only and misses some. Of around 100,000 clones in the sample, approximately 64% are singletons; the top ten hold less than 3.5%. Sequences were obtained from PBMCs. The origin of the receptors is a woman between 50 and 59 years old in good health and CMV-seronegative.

CDR3 sequence reads: CASGTGLAGENKQFF. The CDR3 coding sequence is TGTGCTAGTGGGACGGGACTAGCGGGGGAAAATAAGCAGTTCTTC. J is TRBJ2-1 and V is TRBV12-5; 14 bases fit TRBD2. The CDR3 is made up of 15 amino acids. The germline gives CDR1 LGHNT, CDR2 FRNRAP. Germline trimming cut 6 bases from V and 11 bases from J; bases unmatched to any gene: 9.

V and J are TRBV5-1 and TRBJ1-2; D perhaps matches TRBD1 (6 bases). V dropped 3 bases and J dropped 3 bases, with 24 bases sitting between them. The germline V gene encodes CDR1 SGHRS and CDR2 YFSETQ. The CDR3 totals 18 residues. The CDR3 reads CASSWSGAGDDSYYGYTF. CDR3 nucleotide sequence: TGCGCCAGCAGCTGGTCCGGGGCAGGGGATGATAGCTACTATGGCTACACCTTC.

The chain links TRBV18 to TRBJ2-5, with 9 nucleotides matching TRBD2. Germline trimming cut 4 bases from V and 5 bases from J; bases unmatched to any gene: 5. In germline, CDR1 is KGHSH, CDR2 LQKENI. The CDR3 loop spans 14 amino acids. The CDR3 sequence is CASSLREGLETQYF. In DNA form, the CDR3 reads TGTGCCAGCTCACTGCGGGAGGGCCTGGAGACCCAGTACTTC.

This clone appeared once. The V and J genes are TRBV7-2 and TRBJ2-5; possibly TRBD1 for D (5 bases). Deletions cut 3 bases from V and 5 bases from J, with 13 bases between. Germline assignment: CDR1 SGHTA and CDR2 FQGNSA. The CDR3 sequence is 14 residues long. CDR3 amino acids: CASSFITGLETQYF. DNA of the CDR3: TGTGCCAGCAGCTTTATTACAGGTTTGGAGACCCAGTACTTC.

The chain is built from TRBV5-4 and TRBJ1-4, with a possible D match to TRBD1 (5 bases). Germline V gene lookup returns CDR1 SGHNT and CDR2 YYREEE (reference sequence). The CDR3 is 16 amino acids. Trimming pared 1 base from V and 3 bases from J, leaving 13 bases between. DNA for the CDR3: TGTGCCAGCAGCTTGACGGTAGGGGCGGCTAATGAAAAACTGTTTTTT. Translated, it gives CASSLTVGAANEKLFF.

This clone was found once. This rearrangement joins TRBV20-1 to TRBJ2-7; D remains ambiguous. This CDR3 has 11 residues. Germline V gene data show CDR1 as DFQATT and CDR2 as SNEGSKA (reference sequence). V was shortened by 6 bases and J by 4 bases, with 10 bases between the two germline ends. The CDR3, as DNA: TGCAGTGCACAATGGGCGTACGAGCAGTACTTC. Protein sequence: CSAQWAYEQYF.

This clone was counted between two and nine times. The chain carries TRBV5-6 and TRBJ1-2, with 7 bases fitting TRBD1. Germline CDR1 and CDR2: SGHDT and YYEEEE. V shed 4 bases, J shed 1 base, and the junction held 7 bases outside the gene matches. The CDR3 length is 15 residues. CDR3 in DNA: TGTGCCAGCAGCCGAAACAGGGGACTTAACTATGGCTACACCTTC. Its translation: CASSRNRGLNYGYTF.

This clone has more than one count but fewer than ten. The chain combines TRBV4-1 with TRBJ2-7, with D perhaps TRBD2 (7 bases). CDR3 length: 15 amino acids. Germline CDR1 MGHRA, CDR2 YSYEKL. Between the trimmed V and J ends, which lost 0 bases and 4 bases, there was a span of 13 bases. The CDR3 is CASSQDWGGWYEQYF. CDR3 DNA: TGCGCCAGCAGCCAAGATTGGGGGGGCTGGTACGAGCAGTACTTC.

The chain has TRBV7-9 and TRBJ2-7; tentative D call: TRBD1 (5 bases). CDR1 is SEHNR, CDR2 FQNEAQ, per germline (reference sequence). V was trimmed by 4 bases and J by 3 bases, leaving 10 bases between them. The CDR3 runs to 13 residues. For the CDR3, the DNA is TGTGCCAGCAGCTCTACACAGGTCTACGAGCAGTACTTC. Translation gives CASSSTQVYEQYF.

The CDR3 sequence: CASSSQQGAYEQYF. The CDR3 region has the DNA TGCGCCAGCTCCTCCCAACAGGGGGCCTACGAGCAGTACTTC. The J gene is TRBJ2-7, the V gene TRBV4-1; 8 bases agree with TRBD1. J was trimmed by 2 bases and V by 8 bases; bases with no gene match: 8. CDR1 and CDR2 from the germline V gene are MGHRA and YSYEKL. The length of the CDR3 is 14 residues.

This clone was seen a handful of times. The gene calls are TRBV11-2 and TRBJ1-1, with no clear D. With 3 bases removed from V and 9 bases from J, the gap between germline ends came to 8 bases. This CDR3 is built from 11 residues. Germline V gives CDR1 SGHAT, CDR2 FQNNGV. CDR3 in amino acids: CASSLGNQAFF. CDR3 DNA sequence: TGTGCCAGCAGCTTGGGCAATCAAGCTTTCTTT. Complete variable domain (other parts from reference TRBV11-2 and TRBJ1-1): EAGVAQSPRYKIIEKRQSVAFWCNPISGHATLYWYQQILGQGPKLLIQFQNNGVVDDSQLPKDRFSAERLKGVDSTLKIQPAKLEDSAVYLCASSLGNQAFFGQGTRLTVV.

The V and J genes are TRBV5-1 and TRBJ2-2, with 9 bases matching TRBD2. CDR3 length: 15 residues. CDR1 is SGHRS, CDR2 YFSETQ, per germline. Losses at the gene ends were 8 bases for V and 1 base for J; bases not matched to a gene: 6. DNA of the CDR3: TGCGCCAGTCGACTAGCGGTTGGGAACACCGGGGAGCTGTTTTTT. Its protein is CASRLAVGNTGELFF.

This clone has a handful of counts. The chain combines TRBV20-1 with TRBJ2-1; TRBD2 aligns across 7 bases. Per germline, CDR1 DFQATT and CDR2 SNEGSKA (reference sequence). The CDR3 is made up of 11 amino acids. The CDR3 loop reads CGGERGNEQFF. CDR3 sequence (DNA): TGCGGGGGGGAGAGGGGTAATGAGCAGTTCTTC.

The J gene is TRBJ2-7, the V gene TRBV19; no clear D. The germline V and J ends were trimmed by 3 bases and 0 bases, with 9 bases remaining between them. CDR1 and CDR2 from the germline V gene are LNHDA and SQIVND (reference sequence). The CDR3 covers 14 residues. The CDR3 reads CASSIGGSSYEQYF. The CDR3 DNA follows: TGTGCCAGTAGTATCGGCGGAAGCTCCTACGAGCAGTACTTC.

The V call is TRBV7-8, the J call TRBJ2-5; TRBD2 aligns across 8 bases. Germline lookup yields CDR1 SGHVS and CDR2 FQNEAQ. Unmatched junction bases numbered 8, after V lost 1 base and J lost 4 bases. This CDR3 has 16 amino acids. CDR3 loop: CASSLGTAGGPETQYF. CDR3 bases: TGTGCCAGCAGCTTAGGTACGGCGGGAGGCCCAGAGACCCAGTACTTC.

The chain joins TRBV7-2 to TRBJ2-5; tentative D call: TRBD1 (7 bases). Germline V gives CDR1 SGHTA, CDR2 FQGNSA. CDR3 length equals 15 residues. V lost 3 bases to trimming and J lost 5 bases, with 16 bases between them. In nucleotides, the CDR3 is TGTGCCAGCAGCTTGGGAATACAGGGGAGGGAGACCCAGTACTTC. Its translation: CASSLGIQGRETQYF.

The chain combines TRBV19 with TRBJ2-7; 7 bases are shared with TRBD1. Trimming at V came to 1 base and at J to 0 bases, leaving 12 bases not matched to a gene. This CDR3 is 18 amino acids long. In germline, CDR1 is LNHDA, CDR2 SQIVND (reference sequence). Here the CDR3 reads CASSIATGDSTFSYEQYF. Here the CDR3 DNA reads TGTGCCAGTAGTATAGCCACAGGGGACAGCACCTTCTCCTACGAGCAGTACTTC.

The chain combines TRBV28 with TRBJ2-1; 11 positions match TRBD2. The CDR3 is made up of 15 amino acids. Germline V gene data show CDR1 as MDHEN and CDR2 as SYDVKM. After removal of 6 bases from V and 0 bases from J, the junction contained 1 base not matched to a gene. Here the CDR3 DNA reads TGTGCCAGCAGACTAGCGGGAGTCTCCTACAATGAGCAGTTCTTC. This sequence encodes CASRLAGVSYNEQFF. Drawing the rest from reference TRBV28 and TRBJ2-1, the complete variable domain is DVKVTQSSRYLVKRTGEKVFLECVQDMDHENMFWYRQDPGLGLRLIYFSYDVKMKEKGDIPEGYSVSREKKERFSLILESASTNQTSMYLCASRLAGVSYNEQFFGPGTRLTVL.

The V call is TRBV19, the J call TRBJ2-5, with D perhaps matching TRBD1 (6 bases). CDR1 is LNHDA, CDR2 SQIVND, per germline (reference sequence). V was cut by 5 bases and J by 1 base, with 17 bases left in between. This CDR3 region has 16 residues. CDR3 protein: CASSPRGRRFQETQYF. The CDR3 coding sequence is TGTGCCAGTAGTCCCAGGGGCCGGCGGTTCCAAGAGACCCAGTACTTC.

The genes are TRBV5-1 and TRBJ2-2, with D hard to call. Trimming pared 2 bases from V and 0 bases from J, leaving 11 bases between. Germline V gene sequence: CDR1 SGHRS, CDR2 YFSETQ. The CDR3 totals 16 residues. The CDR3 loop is CASSFKSTSNTGELFF. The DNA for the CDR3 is TGCGCCAGCAGCTTTAAGTCGACATCGAACACCGGGGAGCTGTTTTTT.

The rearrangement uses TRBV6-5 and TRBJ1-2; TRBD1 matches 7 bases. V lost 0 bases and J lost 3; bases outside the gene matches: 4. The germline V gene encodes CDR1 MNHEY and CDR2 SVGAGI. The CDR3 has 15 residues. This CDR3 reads CASSYSTTGYYGYTF. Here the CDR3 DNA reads TGTGCCAGCAGTTACTCCACGACAGGGTACTATGGCTACACCTTC.

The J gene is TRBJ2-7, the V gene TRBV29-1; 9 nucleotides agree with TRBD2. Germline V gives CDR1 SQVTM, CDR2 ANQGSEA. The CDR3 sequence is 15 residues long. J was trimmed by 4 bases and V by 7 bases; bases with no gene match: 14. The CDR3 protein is CSASSGEREVYEQYF. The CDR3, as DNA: TGCAGCGCCTCGAGTGGGGAGCGGGAGGTTTACGAGCAGTACTTC.

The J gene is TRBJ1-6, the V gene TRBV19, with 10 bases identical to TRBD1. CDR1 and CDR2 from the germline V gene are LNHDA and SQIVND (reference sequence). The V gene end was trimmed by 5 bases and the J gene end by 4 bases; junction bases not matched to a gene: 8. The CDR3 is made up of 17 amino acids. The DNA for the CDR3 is TGTGCCAGTAGTGACCGGGACAGGGGTCTTTATAATTCACCCCTCCACTTT. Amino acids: CASSDRDRGLYNSPLHF.

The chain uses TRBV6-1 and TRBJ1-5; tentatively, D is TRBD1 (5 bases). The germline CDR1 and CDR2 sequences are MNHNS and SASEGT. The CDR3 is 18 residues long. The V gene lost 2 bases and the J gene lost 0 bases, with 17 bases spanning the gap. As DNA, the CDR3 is TGTGCCAGCAGTGAAATGATAGGGACTCTAAATAGCAATCAGCCCCAGCATTTT. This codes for CASSEMIGTLNSNQPQHF.

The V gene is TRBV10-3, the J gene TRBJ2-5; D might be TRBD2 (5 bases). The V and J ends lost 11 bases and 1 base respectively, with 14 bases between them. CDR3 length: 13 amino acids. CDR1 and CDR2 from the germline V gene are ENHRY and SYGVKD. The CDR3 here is CASRVRVQETQYF. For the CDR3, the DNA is TGTGCCTCCCGGGTGCGGGTCCAAGAGACCCAGTACTTC.

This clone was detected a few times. The CDR3 DNA is TGTGCCAGCAGCCACACTCAGTGGGCCGATGAAAAACTGTTTTTT. As protein: CASSHTQWADEKLFF. The genes are TRBV4-2 and TRBJ1-4; D remains unclear. V lost 3 bases and J 6 bases, leaving 14 bases between the germline ends. Germline V lookup: CDR1 LGHNA, CDR2 YNFKEQ. CDR3 length: 15 amino acids.

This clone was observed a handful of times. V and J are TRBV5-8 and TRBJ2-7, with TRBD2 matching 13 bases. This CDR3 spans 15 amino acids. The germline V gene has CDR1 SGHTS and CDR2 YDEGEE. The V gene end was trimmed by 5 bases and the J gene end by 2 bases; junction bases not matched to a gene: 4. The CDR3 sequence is CASSTGTSGTYEQYF. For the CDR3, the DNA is TGTGCCAGCAGTACCGGGACTAGCGGGACCTACGAGCAGTACTTC.

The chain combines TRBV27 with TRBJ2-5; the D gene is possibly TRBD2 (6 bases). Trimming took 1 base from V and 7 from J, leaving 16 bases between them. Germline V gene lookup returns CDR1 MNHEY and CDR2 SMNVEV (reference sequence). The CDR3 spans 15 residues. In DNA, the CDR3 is TGTGCCAGCAGTTTATTATCCCGGGAGCCGGGGACCCAGTACTTC. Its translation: CASSLLSREPGTQYF.

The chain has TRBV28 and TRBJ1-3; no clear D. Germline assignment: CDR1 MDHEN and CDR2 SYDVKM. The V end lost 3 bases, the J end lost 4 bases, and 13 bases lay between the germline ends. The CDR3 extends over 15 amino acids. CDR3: CASSFNSVWGNTIYF. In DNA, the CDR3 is TGTGCCAGCAGTTTTAACTCCGTGTGGGGAAACACCATATATTTT.

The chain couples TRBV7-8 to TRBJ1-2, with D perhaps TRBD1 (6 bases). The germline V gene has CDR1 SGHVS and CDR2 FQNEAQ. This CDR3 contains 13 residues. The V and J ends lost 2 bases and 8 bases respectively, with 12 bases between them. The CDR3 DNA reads TGTGCCAGCAGCTTATATGCAGGGGTAGGCTACACCTTC. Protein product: CASSLYAGVGYTF.

CDR3 sequence (DNA): TGCAGCGTGCGCCGGGACAGTTCTTCGGAGACCCAGTACTTC. Translation gives CSVRRDSSSETQYF. The chain links TRBV29-1 to TRBJ2-5; 7 bases agree with TRBD1. J gave up 5 bases and V 6 bases, and 12 bases lay outside the gene matches. The CDR3 is made up of 14 amino acids. Germline values: CDR1 SQVTM, CDR2 ANQGSEA.

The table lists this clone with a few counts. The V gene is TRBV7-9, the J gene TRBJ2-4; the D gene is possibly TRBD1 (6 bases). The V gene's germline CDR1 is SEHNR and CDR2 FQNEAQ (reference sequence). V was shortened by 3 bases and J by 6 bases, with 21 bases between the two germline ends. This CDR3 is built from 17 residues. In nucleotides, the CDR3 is TGTGCCAGCAGCTTCCTCCCAGGGGACCCTGTCGGAAACATTCAGTACTTC. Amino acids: CASSFLPGDPVGNIQYF. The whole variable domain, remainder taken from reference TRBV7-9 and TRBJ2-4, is DTGVSQNPRHKITKRGQNVTFRCDPISEHNRLYWYRQTLGQGPEFLTYFQNEAQLEKSRLLSDRFSAERPKGSFSTLEIQRTEQGDSAMYLCASSFLPGDPVGNIQYFGAGTRLSVL.